The subject of this entry is one T cell receptor (beta chain). This CDR3 contains 13 residues. CDR1 and CDR2 from the germline V gene are SQVTM and ANQGSEA. The V segment lost 7 bases and the J segment 0 bases; nucleotides outside the gene matches: 5. Profiled with immunoSEQ multiplex PCR; TCRdb holds only in-frame clones, not every one. The table records about 21,000 clones, about 94% of them present only once. The data are from a study of T cell clones after liver transplantation. This TCR was recovered from a human patient who received a liver transplant. Some T cells may trace back to the graft donor. V is TRBV29-1 and J is TRBJ2-7; 8 bases line up with TRBD1. The specimen comprised CD8+ T cells from blood, sampled less than 26 months after liver transplant. As DNA, the CDR3 is TGCAGCGGGACAGGGAAGGGCTCCTACGAGCAGTACTTC. It yields the protein CSGTGKGSYEQYF.